This T cell receptor beta chain was found in a study of Tregs in tolerant kidney transplant recipients (dated by TCRdb to the late 2010s). General notes on the study: For bulk CFSE mixed lymphocyte reactions, CFSE-labeled recipient PBMCs were cocultured for 6 days with irradiated donor PBMCs and were then stained for CD3/CD4/CD8 and FACS-sorted. Before combined kidney and bone marrow transplantation, this study identified donor-specific regulatory T cells using TCRbeta sequencing and then followed those same cells after transplant. TCRbeta repertoire sequencing was used in 3 healthy controls to compare several methods for expanding Tregs specific for an allogeneic donor.

Here is what the overall study found, with its caveats: Expanding Tregs with activated donor B cells appeared to identify the most biologically relevant and donor-specific TCRbeta repertoire. Biological reproducibility was not directly addressed, though technical replication error appeared minimal. The study was constrained by small patient numbers, and validation of the findings is required in larger populations and under other immunosuppression protocols.

Blood from healthy controls was obtained either as purchased buffy coats or from healthy volunteers. Healthy control blood was separated into PBMCs by Ficoll density gradient and cryopreserved, and patient PBMCs were collected both before and after transplant. Of note for this clone: Its antigen specificity is not known. No base quality information exists; no much larger clone differs at one position.

V lost 5 bases and J lost 6 bases; the stretch between them is 16 bases long. The germline V gene supplies CDR1 SGHTA and CDR2 FQGNSA. The CDR3 contains 14 residues, cysteine and phenylalanine counted. Solely the CDR3 DNA is kept, with 42 bases framed from the first base. Genomic DNA was extracted from sorted cells with the QIAGEN DNeasy Blood and Tissue Kit for TCRbeta CDR3 sequencing. High-throughput TCRbeta CDR3 sequencing was carried out commercially through immunoSEQ, with PCR amplification with bias correction and internal controls included. As for how the authors treated the data: Unique productive TCRbeta sequences were defined by CDR3 nucleotide sequence when primers matched and otherwise by CDR3 amino acid sequence together with Vbeta and Jbeta genes. Donor-reactive sequences were defined as at least 5-fold expanded in CFSE-low cells versus unstimulated cells, with frequency of at least 0.01% in CFSE-low cells. Repertoire divergence was quantified by Jensen-Shannon divergence using the top 100 TCRbeta sequences ranked by frequency. When a sample had multiple sequencing runs, each run was corrected for sorting error separately and the runs were then pooled. TCRdb took this table from immuneACCESS and kept in-frame rearrangements with V and J called. Such tables lack part of the clones; where checked against another copy, unresolved V genes explain under half of the gap, and the rest is unexplained. The DNA gave D and trimming, while V, J and clone size come from that table. Across this sample there are 7,000 to 9,000 clones, with about half seen only once. The biggest ten clones account for more than 4.5% of the sample.

The clonotype originates from a human donor in good health. Sequencing was done on a sample of CD4+ T cells from blood cultured with allogeneic cells. Recombination linked TRBV7-2 to TRBJ1-2, and TRBD1 may be the D gene, going by 6 matching bases. The sequence in DNA is TGTGCCAGCAGCGCCTACAGGGACGCAGATGGCTACACCTTC. Translation gives CASSAYRDADGYTF.